These T cell receptor beta chains were read from a single sample in a study of shared clonotypes between healthy human individuals. Sequencing used immunoSEQ multiplex PCR; TCRdb keeps in-frame clones, though not all of them. Of approximately 1,500,000 clones listed, approximately 98% were seen once; the top ten hold roughly 0.4%. The sequenced sample consisted of naive CD4+ T cells sorted from blood. Source of these receptors: a man aged 30 to 39 in good health. CDR3s include the opening cysteine and the closing phenylalanine or tryptophan. D genes are given only for firm matches. Some rows mark clone size as missing; the rest say once, few, many or name a class of expanded clone.

CDR3 length	D gene	clone size	V gene	J gene	CDR3 protein	CDR3 DNA
13	TRBD1	NA	TRBV7-2	TRBJ1-2	CASSFGQGRGYTF	TGTGCCAGCAGCTTCGGACAGGGTCGTGGCTACACCTTC
15	TRBD2	NA	TRBV2	TRBJ2-1	CASSVSLAEYNEQFF	TGTGCCAGCAGTGTATCACTAGCGGAATACAATGAGCAGTTCTTC
14	TRBD2	NA	TRBV6-1	TRBJ2-1	CASSETGRAGEQFF	TGTGCCAGCAGTGAGACCGGGAGGGCCGGTGAGCAGTTCTTC
18	NA	once	TRBV4-1	TRBJ2-2	CASSQGGLGSLLTGELFF	TGCGCCAGCAGCCAAGGAGGACTGGGCAGCCTTTTAACCGGGGAGCTGTTTTTT
16	NA	NA	TRBV9	TRBJ1-3	CASSVAGGVSGNTIYF	TGTGCCAGCAGCGTAGCCGGGGGTGTATCTGGAAACACCATATATTTT
14	TRBD2	NA	TRBV2	TRBJ2-1	CASSPGLAGNEQFF	TGTGCCAGCAGCCCGGGACTAGCGGGAAATGAGCAGTTCTTC
17	NA	NA	TRBV4-3	TRBJ2-1	CASSQDFRPIEVNEQFF	TGCGCCAGCAGCCAAGATTTCCGGCCGATCGAGGTCAATGAGCAGTTCTTC
14	NA	once	TRBV18	TRBJ2-7	CASSPPGAHDEQYF	TGTGCCAGCTCACCACCGGGGGCGCACGACGAGCAGTACTTC
14	NA	NA	TRBV14	TRBJ1-2	CASSQVTGRFGYTF	TGTGCCAGCAGCCAAGTAACAGGGAGATTTGGCTACACCTTC
12	NA	NA	TRBV5-1	TRBJ2-7	CASSSPQYEQYF	TGCGCCAGCAGCTCACCTCAATACGAGCAGTACTTC
16	NA	NA	TRBV2	TRBJ2-2	CASSEFMGGLTGELFF	TGTGCCAGCAGTGAATTTATGGGGGGCCTGACCGGGGAGCTGTTTTTT
13	NA	NA	TRBV7-6	TRBJ2-3	CASSSGHAAGQYF	TGTGCCAGCAGCTCCGGACACGCCGCCGGGCAGTATTTT
18	TRBD2	NA	TRBV15	TRBJ2-5	CATVVRRSGLASQETQYF	TGTGCCACCGTAGTGAGGCGGTCGGGACTAGCGAGTCAAGAGACCCAGTACTTC
17	TRBD1	NA	TRBV7-2	TRBJ1-1	CASSTLQGTVAVTEAFF	TGTGCCAGCAGCACTTTACAGGGGACCGTTGCGGTGACTGAAGCTTTCTTT
14	NA	once	TRBV6-1	TRBJ2-2	CASSIQGGTGELFF	TGTGCCAGCTCGATACAGGGCGGCACCGGGGAGCTGTTTTTT
13	NA	NA	TRBV2	TRBJ2-1	CASSVQQINEQFF	TGTGCCAGCAGTGTTCAACAGATCAATGAGCAGTTCTTC
15	NA	NA	TRBV6-5	TRBJ2-1	CASSLTSGTSNEQFF	TGTGCCAGCAGTTTAACTTCCGGGACAAGCAATGAGCAGTTCTTC
12	NA	NA	TRBV18	TRBJ1-5	CASSPQDQPQHF	TGTGCCAGCTCACCACAGGATCAGCCCCAGCATTTT
15	TRBD1	NA	TRBV2	TRBJ2-7	CASKLLGQGVDEQYF	TGTGCCAGCAAACTCCTGGGACAGGGAGTGGACGAGCAGTACTTC
13	NA	once	TRBV7-9	TRBJ1-4	CASSTSSNEKLFF	NA
16	NA	once	TRBV7-8	TRBJ2-7	CASSLDTTPERDEQYF	TGTGCCAGCAGCTTAGACACTACGCCAGAGAGGGACGAGCAGTACTTC
16	NA	NA	TRBV7-8	TRBJ2-7	CASSGVVARRSGEQYF	TGTGCCAGCAGCGGGGTGGTCGCTCGGCGGTCGGGAGAGCAGTACTTC
14	NA	NA	TRBV5-4	TRBJ1-2	CASSEGPRSYGYTF	TGTGCCAGCAGCGAGGGACCGAGGAGCTATGGCTACACCTTC
15	TRBD2	NA	TRBV5-4	TRBJ2-1	CASSLPPSGIGEQFF	TGTGCCAGCAGCTTGCCGCCTAGCGGGATAGGTGAGCAGTTCTTC
15	NA	NA	TRBV9	TRBJ2-4	CASSVAHSLGNIQYF	TGTGCCAGCAGCGTAGCGCACAGTCTAGGCAACATTCAGTACTTC
14	TRBD1	once	TRBV28	TRBJ2-7	CASSTGQGPNEQYF	TGTGCCAGCAGTACCGGACAGGGGCCTAACGAGCAGTACTTC
11	NA	NA	TRBV30	TRBJ2-1	CAWRDAYEQFF	TGTGCCTGGAGGGACGCGTATGAGCAGTTCTTC
13	NA	NA	TRBV28	TRBJ2-1	CASSTPGAREQFF	TGTGCCAGCAGCACCCCCGGGGCCCGGGAGCAGTTCTTC
18	TRBD2	NA	TRBV27	TRBJ2-1	CASSPLGLAGGHGNEQFF	TGTGCCAGCAGTCCACTCGGACTAGCGGGAGGACATGGCAATGAGCAGTTCTTC
16	NA	NA	TRBV15	TRBJ2-3	CATQSAGSSSKDTQYF	TGTGCCACTCAAAGTGCAGGGAGTTCATCGAAGGATACGCAGTATTTT
14	TRBD1	NA	TRBV5-1	TRBJ2-3	CASEGTGGTDTQYF	TGCGCCAGCGAGGGGACAGGGGGCACAGATACGCAGTATTTT
13	NA	NA	TRBV19	TRBJ2-3	CASSSKVGDTQYF	TGTGCCAGTAGTTCTAAGGTAGGAGATACGCAGTATTTT
14	NA	NA	TRBV5-1	TRBJ2-3	CASSLPGRTDTQYF	TGCGCCAGCAGCTTACCCGGGAGAACAGATACGCAGTATTTT
12	NA	NA	TRBV11-2	TRBJ2-1	CASSSRVGLQFF	TGTGCCAGCAGCTCGAGGGTCGGACTGCAGTTCTTC
16	TRBD1	NA	TRBV7-8	TRBJ2-5	CASSLSGTGVFETQYF	TGTGCCAGCAGCTTATCAGGGACAGGGGTTTTCGAGACCCAGTACTTC
15	NA	NA	TRBV19	TRBJ2-7	CASSLRLYTDYEQYF	TGTGCCAGTAGTTTAAGACTCTATACGGACTACGAGCAGTACTTC
16	TRBD2	NA	TRBV28	TRBJ2-1	CASSQRGGRAINEQFF	TGTGCCAGCAGCCAGAGAGGCGGGAGGGCCATCAATGAGCAGTTCTTC
14	NA	NA	TRBV5-5	TRBJ2-7	CASSPVEEAYEQYF	TGTGCCAGCAGCCCGGTCGAGGAAGCCTACGAGCAGTACTTC
15	NA	NA	TRBV19	TRBJ2-7	CASSIAGRPPYEQYF	TGTGCCAGTAGTATAGCGGGCAGGCCTCCCTACGAGCAGTACTTC
15	TRBD2	NA	TRBV4-2	TRBJ2-7	CASSLGTSGRYEQYF	TGTGCCAGCAGCCTCGGGACTAGCGGAAGGTACGAGCAGTACTTC
13	TRBD2	NA	TRBV11-3	TRBJ2-3	CASSLRLADTQYF	TGTGCCAGCAGCCTGCGACTAGCTGATACGCAGTATTTT
14	NA	once	TRBV11-2	TRBJ2-7	CASSLEGGAYEQYF	TGTGCCAGCAGCTTGGAGGGTGGGGCCTACGAGCAGTACTTC
13	NA	NA	TRBV5-1	TRBJ2-1	CASSPDGYNEQFF	TGCGCCAGCAGCCCCGACGGTTACAATGAGCAGTTCTTC
16	TRBD1	NA	TRBV28	TRBJ1-4	CASSLSGTGTGEKLFF	TGTGCCAGCAGTTTATCCGGGACAGGGACGGGGGAAAAACTGTTTTTT